These 11 T cell receptor beta chains originate from one sample sequenced in a study of T cells in Graves' hyperthyroidism and ophthalmopathy (dated by TCRdb to about 2019). Library preparation used multiplex PCR. Sequencing was carried out with an Illumina HiSeq 2000. The TCR beta CDR3 regions were amplified from RNA transcripts. A first-round RT-PCR of the TCR CDR3 used the HTBI primer set with the Qiagen OneStep RT-PCR kit. TCRdb reran the public reads through fastp at Q25 and MiXCR, keeping productive beta chains. CDR3 protein duplicates are merged, each entry listing the most common genes and DNA. This sample is represented by approximately 610,000 distinct CDR3 sequences; roughly 15% of them were singletons. The ten largest account for 4.3% of the sample. The sample was blood. The receptors come from a woman between 40 and 55 years old with Graves' ophthalmopathy.

This clonotype was observed at least ten times. The chain uses TRBV7-3 and TRBJ2-5, with D uncertain. The germline V gene has CDR1 SGHTA and CDR2 FQGTGA. Between the trimmed V and J ends, which lost 2 bases and 4 bases, there was a span of 8 bases. The CDR3 runs 13 residues. The CDR3 region has the DNA TGTGCCAGCAGCTTAGGGTCAACAGAGACCCAGTACTTC. Its protein is CASSLGSTETQYF.

This clonotype was detected only a few times. The gene calls are TRBV12-3 or TRBV12-4 and TRBJ1-4, with TRBD1 as a possible D gene (6 bases). This CDR3 has 14 residues. Trimming took off 0 bases at V and 8 bases at J, with 10 bases between the two ends. The CDR3 here is CASSLALDSEKLFF. CDR3 nucleotides: TGTGCCAGCAGTTTAGCGCTGGACAGCGAAAAACTGTTTTTT.

This clonotype appeared many times. The chain uses TRBV3-1 and TRBJ2-5, with 10 bases aligning to TRBD2. CDR1 LGHDT and CDR2 YNNKEL come from the germline V gene (reference sequence). V was pared by 2 bases and J by 4 bases, with 7 bases of the junction left unmatched. The CDR3 length is 16 residues. In DNA, the CDR3 is TGTGCCAGCAGCCAACAGTCTAGCGGGAGTGGAGAGACCCAGTACTTC. Its translation: CASSQQSSGSGETQYF.

At least ten counts were recorded for this clonotype. The rearrangement uses TRBV6-1 and TRBJ1-3; 7 nucleotides line up with TRBD1. The CDR3 contains 16 residues. Germline V CDR1 and CDR2: MNHNS, SASEGT. V was pared by 3 bases and J by 2 bases, with 7 bases of the junction left unmatched. The CDR3: CASSDRQGGAGNTIYF. The CDR3 coding sequence is TGTGCCAGCAGTGATCGACAGGGTGGAGCTGGAAACACCATATATTTT.

This clonotype showed up many times. The V call is TRBV7-2, the J call TRBJ1-1; no definite D call. CDR1 is SGHTA and CDR2 is FQGNSA in the germline V gene. The CDR3 runs to 14 residues. The V end was cut by 1 base, the J end by 4 bases, with 10 bases between. CDR3 protein: CASSLVYLSTEAFF. CDR3 nucleotide sequence: TGTGCCAGCAGCTTAGTGTACCTGAGCACTGAAGCTTTCTTT.

The rearrangement links TRBV10-3 to TRBJ1-1; unclear D gene. The length of the CDR3 is 15 residues. Germline V lookup: CDR1 ENHRY, CDR2 SYGVKD. Trimming left V 5 bases short and J 0 bases short, with 13 bases between. In nucleotides, the CDR3 is TGTGCCATCAGTCCGTCCAGCACCATGAACACTGAAGCTTTCTTT. It is translated as CAISPSSTMNTEAFF.

The table lists this clonotype with a few counts. The gene calls are TRBV11-2 and TRBJ1-1; TRBD1 matches 7 bases. CDR3 size: 13 residues. The V gene end was trimmed by 8 bases and the J gene end by 5 bases; junction bases not matched to a gene: 8. CDR1 is SGHAT, CDR2 FQNNGV, per germline. The CDR3 region has the DNA TGTGCCAGCCAGGGGCAGGGGGTAACTGAAGCTTTCTTT. Translating it yields CASQGQGVTEAFF.

This clonotype showed up many times. The chain carries TRBV6-2 or TRBV6-3 and TRBJ1-2; TRBD1 matches at 8 bases. Germline CDR1 and CDR2: MNHEY and SVGEGT. V shed 2 bases and J 6 bases; nucleotides not matched to a gene: 5. This CDR3 comprises 14 residues. The DNA of the CDR3 is TGTGCCAGCAGTTACCTCGGACAGGGAGATGGCTACACCTTC. It encodes CASSYLGQGDGYTF.

For the CDR3, the DNA is TGTGCCAGCAGCGCCCGGGAATCGTTCACAGGGGGTGGCTACACCTTC. This sequence encodes CASSARESFTGGGYTF. This sequence joins TRBV9 and TRBJ1-2; 8 bases align to TRBD1. J gave up 7 bases and V 3 bases, and 14 bases lay outside the gene matches. This CDR3 comprises 16 residues. Germline CDR1 and CDR2: SGDLS and YYNGEE.

This clonotype was detected ten times or more. This chain connects TRBV20-1 to TRBJ2-5; TRBD1 might be the D (5 bases). V lost 3 bases and J 4 bases, leaving 12 bases between the germline ends. Germline V gene data show CDR1 as DFQATT and CDR2 as SNEGSKA (reference sequence). This CDR3 comprises 13 residues. CDR3 DNA sequence: TGCAGTGCTAGGAAGGGGTGGGGAGAGACCCAGTACTTC. Translating it yields CSARKGWGETQYF.

This clonotype has ten or more counts. The V call is TRBV19, the J call TRBJ1-1; maybe TRBD1 (5 bases). This CDR3 is 13 amino acids long. Trimming pared 3 bases from V and 1 base from J, leaving 6 bases between. Germline CDR1 is LNHDA and CDR2 is SQIVND (reference sequence). The CDR3 nucleotides are TGTGCCAGTAGTATGGGACCGAACACTGAAGCTTTCTTT. Protein sequence: CASSMGPNTEAFF. Full variable domain (rest looked up from reference TRBV19 and TRBJ1-1): DGGITQSPKYLFRKEGQNVTLSCEQNLNHDAMYWYRQDPGQGLRLIYYSQIVNDFQKGDIAEGYSVSREKKESFPLTVTSAQKNPTAFYLCASSMGPNTEAFFGQGTRLTVV.